The 27 T cell receptor beta chains in this list originate from one sample, sequenced in a study of blood T cell repertoires in COVID-19. Profiled with immunoSEQ multiplex PCR; TCRdb holds only in-frame clones, not every one. The sample has about 38,000 clones, 84% seen once. The sequencing sample was made of peripheral blood. The receptors shown here come from a man aged 55 to 70 with COVID-19, enrolled during active disease.

This rearrangement joins TRBV5-1 to TRBJ1-2; unclear D gene. Germline V CDR1 and CDR2: SGHRS, YFSETQ. V lost 0 bases and J lost 3, with 12 bases in between. The CDR3 extends over 15 amino acids. This CDR3 is CASSLEPGVYYGYTF. Here the CDR3 DNA reads TGCGCCAGCAGCTTGGAACCCGGGGTGTACTATGGCTACACCTTC.

This rearrangement joins TRBV7-9 to TRBJ1-1; D possibly corresponds to TRBD1 (5 bases). This CDR3 contains 14 residues. Deletions cut 3 bases from V and 2 bases from J, with 10 bases between. The germline CDR1 and CDR2 sequences are SEHNR and FQNEAQ (reference sequence). The CDR3 spells CASSFYGGNTEAFF. CDR3 DNA sequence: TGTGCCAGCAGCTTCTACGGGGGAAACACTGAAGCTTTCTTT.

The V gene is TRBV28, the J gene TRBJ1-1, with D maybe TRBD1 (5 bases). CDR1 is MDHEN, CDR2 SYDVKM, per germline. V was shortened by 5 bases and J by 8 bases, with 12 bases between the two germline ends. The CDR3 has 12 amino acids. CDR3 loop: CASSTGTKEAFF. CDR3 DNA: TGTGCCAGCAGTACCGGGACTAAAGAAGCTTTCTTT.

The chain recombines TRBV10-1 with TRBJ2-3; D possibly corresponds to TRBD2 (6 bases). CDR3 size: 14 residues. V was clipped by 6 bases and J by 2 bases, with 12 bases between them. The V gene's germline CDR1 is WNHNN and CDR2 SYGVQD (reference sequence). CDR3 amino acids: CASRGEGLTDTQYF. In DNA form, the CDR3 reads TGCGCCAGCAGGGGAGAGGGACTCACAGATACGCAGTATTTT.

The gene calls are TRBV28 and TRBJ2-2; tentative D call: TRBD1 (7 bases). CDR3 size: 16 residues. The germline V gene encodes CDR1 MDHEN and CDR2 SYDVKM. V was clipped by 5 bases and J by 3 bases, with 16 bases between them. This CDR3 is CASSRRTGGDTGELFF. The CDR3 nucleotides are TGTGCCAGCAGTCGTCGGACAGGCGGGGACACCGGGGAGCTGTTTTTT.

The rearrangement links TRBV19 to TRBJ1-1; 9 bases are a match to TRBD1. The V and J ends lost 5 bases and 2 bases, in that order; junction bases with no gene match: 9. There are 16 residues in the CDR3. Germline V gene data show CDR1 as LNHDA and CDR2 as SQIVND (reference sequence). The CDR3 is CASSAEPGQGNTEAFF. The CDR3 coding sequence is TGTGCCAGTAGTGCCGAACCGGGACAGGGAAACACTGAAGCTTTCTTT.

V is TRBV9 and J is TRBJ1-6; TRBD1 matches at 7 bases. In germline, CDR1 is SGDLS, CDR2 YYNGEE. CDR3 size: 15 residues. V shed 4 bases, J shed 7 bases, and the junction held 8 bases outside the gene matches. The chain's CDR3 is CASSPRQGMNSPLHF. CDR3 nucleotides: TGTGCCAGCAGCCCCCGACAGGGAATGAATTCACCCCTCCACTTT.

This chain links TRBV6-4 with TRBJ2-1; 8 bases fit TRBD2. CDR1 is MRHNA and CDR2 is SNTAGT in the germline V gene. The J segment lost 9 bases and the V segment lost 7 bases, leaving 11 bases of the junction unmatched. This CDR3 has 14 residues. CDR3 in DNA: TGTGCCAGCACCCCTCAAGCGGGACTAGGTGAGCAGTTCTTC. Its translation: CASTPQAGLGEQFF.

This chain links TRBV7-2 with TRBJ2-7; D may be TRBD1 (6 bases). Germline V gene sequence: CDR1 SGHTA, CDR2 FQGNSA. This CDR3 spans 14 amino acids. The germline V and J ends were trimmed by 4 bases and 2 bases, with 12 bases remaining between them. The CDR3 nucleotides are TGTGCCAGCAGCTCATTGACAGGAACCTACGAGCAGTACTTC. Translation gives CASSSLTGTYEQYF.

V is TRBV30 and J is TRBJ1-2; 8 nucleotides agree with TRBD1. CDR1 and CDR2 from the germline V gene are GTSNPN and SVGIG (reference sequence). With V trimmed by 3 bases and J by 5 bases, 8 bases remained unmatched. The CDR3 is made up of 14 amino acids. The CDR3 DNA is TGTGCCTGGAGGGGGACAGGACTACGTTATGGCTACACCTTC. Protein sequence: CAWRGTGLRYGYTF.

The gene calls are TRBV28 and TRBJ2-7; 9 nucleotides match TRBD2. CDR3 length: 15 residues. The germline V gene has CDR1 MDHEN and CDR2 SYDVKM. The trim removed 2 bases at V and 2 bases at J, leaving 4 bases unmatched. The CDR3 DNA sequence: TGTGCCAGCAGTTTAGCGGGAGGGCGAGCCTACGAGCAGTACTTC. It encodes CASSLAGGRAYEQYF.

This clone was seen once. This rearrangement joins TRBV7-9 to TRBJ1-1, with TRBD1 identical over 12 bases. Germline V gene sequence: CDR1 SEHNR, CDR2 FQNEAQ (reference sequence). This CDR3 has 15 amino acids. Unmatched junction bases numbered 6, after V lost 4 bases and J lost 6 bases. The CDR3 loop reads CASSSTGQGASEAFF. The CDR3 DNA is TGTGCCAGCAGCTCAACGGGACAGGGGGCCTCTGAAGCTTTCTTT.

The chain carries TRBV2 and TRBJ1-4; D remains ambiguous. The CDR3 has 12 amino acids. Trimming left V 8 bases short and J 8 bases short, with 12 bases between. Germline lookup yields CDR1 SNHLY and CDR2 FYNNEI. CDR3: CASSEGKEKLFF. CDR3 nucleotide sequence: TGTGCCAGCTCGGAGGGAAAAGAAAAACTGTTTTTT.

The chain employs TRBV9 and TRBJ1-1; TRBD1 aligns across 11 bases. The V and J ends lost 0 bases and 8 bases, in that order; junction bases with no gene match: 0. Germline V gene lookup returns CDR1 SGDLS and CDR2 YYNGEE. This CDR3 has 13 amino acids. The CDR3 sequence: CASSVGDRGEAFF. In DNA, the CDR3 is TGTGCCAGCAGCGTAGGGGACAGGGGGGAAGCTTTCTTT.

The V gene is TRBV5-4, the J gene TRBJ1-3; perhaps TRBD1 as D (5 bases). V lost 5 bases to trimming and J lost 0 bases, with 12 bases between them. The CDR3 length is 15 residues. Germline CDR1 reads SGHNT; CDR2 reads YYREEE (reference sequence). CDR3 in amino acids: CASRRDVSSGNTIYF. The CDR3 DNA reads as TGTGCCAGCAGGCGGGACGTAAGCTCTGGAAACACCATATATTTT. The whole variable domain, remainder taken from reference TRBV5-4 and TRBJ1-3, is ETGVTQSPTHLIKTRGQQVTLRCSSQSGHNTVSWYQQALGQGPQFIFQYYREEENGRGNFPPRFSGLQFPNYSSELNVNALELDDSALYLCASRRDVSSGNTIYFGEGSWLTVV.

The chain has TRBV12-3 or TRBV12-4 and TRBJ1-1, with a tentative D call TRBD1 (5 bases). The V and J ends lost 5 bases and 6 bases respectively, with 13 bases between them. The CDR3 consists of 13 residues. CDR3 DNA sequence: TGTGCCAGCAGTCCCGGGGAGGGGTCTGAAGCTTTCTTT. It yields the protein CASSPGEGSEAFF.

V usage is TRBV2 and J usage is TRBJ1-1; 8 bases are a match to TRBD1. The germline gives CDR1 SNHLY, CDR2 FYNNEI. The CDR3 has 13 residues. After removal of 6 bases from V and 5 bases from J, the junction contained 5 bases not matched to a gene. CDR3: CASSRGLRTEAFF. CDR3 sequence (DNA): TGTGCCAGCAGCAGGGGGCTGCGGACTGAAGCTTTCTTT.

The chain has TRBV6-6 and TRBJ1-2, with 10 bases lining up with TRBD1. The germline V gene encodes CDR1 MNHNY and CDR2 SVGAGI (reference sequence). This CDR3 is built from 16 residues. Unmatched junction bases numbered 6, after V lost 5 bases and J lost 0 bases. The CDR3 DNA sequence: TGTGCCAGCAGTAAAGGGACAGGGGTCGCTAACTATGGCTACACCTTC. As protein: CASSKGTGVANYGYTF.

This chain joins TRBV5-6 and TRBJ1-5; 9 bases align to TRBD1. In germline, CDR1 is SGHDT, CDR2 YYEEEE. The CDR3 is 15 amino acids. V dropped 3 bases and J dropped 6; count of bases not matched to a gene: 7. CDR3 protein: CASSYRDRVVQPQHF. CDR3 in DNA: TGTGCCAGCAGCTACCGGGACAGGGTGGTTCAGCCCCAGCATTTT.

The J gene is TRBJ2-2, the V gene TRBV12-3 or TRBV12-4; TRBD1 might be the D (5 bases). The V and J ends lost 5 bases and 5 bases respectively, with 9 bases between them. The CDR3 length is 13 residues. CDR3 loop: CASSPGLTGELFF. In DNA form, the CDR3 reads TGTGCCAGCAGTCCAGGGTTAACCGGGGAGCTGTTTTTT.

This clone appeared a single time. The V gene is TRBV27, the J gene TRBJ2-5, with D perhaps TRBD1 (6 bases). V shed 0 bases and J shed 4 bases, with 9 bases lying between them. From germline, CDR1 is MNHEY and CDR2 SMNVEV (reference sequence). The CDR3 has 14 residues. This chain's CDR3 is CASSLSGGRETQYF. Here the CDR3 DNA reads TGTGCCAGCAGTTTATCAGGGGGTCGAGAGACCCAGTACTTC.

The chain has TRBV10-1 and TRBJ2-1; D is undetermined. V lost 3 bases to trimming and J lost 3 bases, with 6 bases between them. The CDR3 is 13 amino acids. From germline, CDR1 is WNHNN and CDR2 SYGVQD (reference sequence). CDR3 in amino acids: CASSEDFYNEQFF. The CDR3 DNA is TGCGCCAGCAGTGAAGACTTCTACAATGAGCAGTTCTTC.

The chain combines TRBV9 with TRBJ2-5; D possibly corresponds to TRBD2 (6 bases). CDR1 and CDR2 (germline): SGDLS, YYNGEE. The CDR3 runs to 14 residues. Deletions cut 0 bases from V and 0 bases from J, with 6 bases between. CDR3 DNA sequence: TGTGCCAGCAGCGTAGGCGGGAACCAAGAGACCCAGTACTTC. It translates to CASSVGGNQETQYF.

Here the CDR3 DNA reads TGTGCCACCTGCCGGGAAGCTTTCTTT. It encodes CATCREAFF. V and J are TRBV15 and TRBJ1-1; no clear D. Trimming left V 8 bases short and J 8 bases short, with 6 bases between. The CDR3 length is 9 residues. CDR1 and CDR2 (germline): LNHNV, YYDKDF (reference sequence).

The rearrangement links TRBV19 to TRBJ1-1; TRBD1 matches at 9 bases. There are 14 residues in the CDR3. Germline V gives CDR1 LNHDA, CDR2 SQIVND (reference sequence). The J segment lost 5 bases and the V segment lost 7 bases, leaving 8 bases of the junction unmatched. The CDR3 nucleotides are TGTGCCAGTAAGGGACAGGGAGTAGGTACTGAAGCTTTCTTT. This sequence encodes CASKGQGVGTEAFF.

The chain carries TRBV6-6 and TRBJ1-4; weak D call: TRBD1 (5 bases). This CDR3 has 15 amino acids. CDR1 is MNHNY and CDR2 is SVGAGI in the germline V gene (reference sequence). V gave up 5 bases and J gave up 4 bases, with 14 bases separating them. The CDR3 coding sequence is TGTGCCAGCAGTGATCCCCGGGGGGTTAATGAAAAACTGTTTTTT. Encoded protein: CASSDPRGVNEKLFF.

CDR3 in amino acids: CASSTDTGGIGNQPQHF. CDR3 in DNA: TGTGCCAGTAGTACGGATACAGGGGGCATTGGCAATCAGCCCCAGCATTTT. The V and J genes are TRBV19 and TRBJ1-5, with 9 bases matching TRBD1. This CDR3 spans 17 amino acids. Per the germline V gene, CDR1 is LNHDA and CDR2 is SQIVND (reference sequence). With 4 bases clipped from V and 2 bases from J, the junction kept 9 bases outside the gene matches.